This T cell receptor beta chain was captured by sequencing in a study of spatial heterogeneity in lung cancer. Study overall: Consistently, beta-chain sequences turned up in larger numbers than alpha-chain sequences did. Broader study findings: One measure, the expanded intratumoral alpha and beta TCR count, tracked tumor mutation counts.

Time point defined: sample taken at primary tumor resection. Individual TCR cDNA molecules each bore their own unique molecular identifier. Using its own MiXCR run on the 5' RACE reads, TCRdb lists one record per CDR3 protein. Here the sample spans 12,000 to 15,000 distinct CDR3 sequences, 6.5% to 8% being singletons. V shed 5 bases, J shed 3 bases, and the junction held 7 bases outside the gene matches. The V gene's germline CDR1 is DFQATT and CDR2 SNEGSKA (reference sequence). This CDR3 region has 14 residues. Details on this clonotype: Its matching antigen is unknown.

The origin of this receptor is a male donor with early-stage non-small cell lung cancer. This sample comprised lung tumor tissue, obtained at surgery. The V and J genes are TRBV20-1 and TRBJ1-5; 7 bases map to TRBD1. CDR3 region: CSASLTGNNQPQHF. CDR3 bases: TGCAGTGCTTCCTTGACAGGGAACAATCAGCCCCAGCATTTT.